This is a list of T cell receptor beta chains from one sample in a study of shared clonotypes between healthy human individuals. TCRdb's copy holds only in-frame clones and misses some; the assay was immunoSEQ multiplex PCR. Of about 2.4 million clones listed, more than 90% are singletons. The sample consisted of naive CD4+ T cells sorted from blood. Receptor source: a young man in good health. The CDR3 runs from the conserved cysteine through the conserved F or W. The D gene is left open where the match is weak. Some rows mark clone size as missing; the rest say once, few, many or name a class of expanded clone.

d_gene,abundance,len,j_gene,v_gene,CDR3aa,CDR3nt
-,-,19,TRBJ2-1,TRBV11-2,CASSPFRAFFEKTDNEQFF,TGTGCCAGCAGCCCATTCAGGGCTTTTTTCGAAAAAACTGACAATGAGCAGTTCTTC
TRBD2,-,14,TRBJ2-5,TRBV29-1,CSVSGTSGQETQYF,TGCAGCGTTTCCGGGACTAGCGGACAAGAGACCCAGTACTTC
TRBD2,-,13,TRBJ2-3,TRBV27,CASVRLALGTQYF,TGTGCCAGCGTTCGACTAGCACTCGGTACGCAGTATTTT
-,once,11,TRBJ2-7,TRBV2,CASSGVYEQYF,TGTGCCAGCAGTGGGGTCTACGAGCAGTACTTC
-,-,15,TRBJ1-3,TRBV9,CASSERGNSGNTIYF,TGTGCCAGCAGCGAGCGGGGGAACTCTGGAAACACCATATATTTT
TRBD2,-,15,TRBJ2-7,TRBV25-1,CASSAPGLAGAEQYF,TGTGCCAGCAGTGCGCCGGGACTAGCGGGAGCCGAGCAGTACTTC
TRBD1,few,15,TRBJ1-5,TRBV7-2,CASSLGGTGNQPQHF,TGTGCCAGCAGCTTAGGCGGGACAGGTAACCAGCCCCAGCATTTT
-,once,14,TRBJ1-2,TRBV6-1,CASSTQAGAYGYTF,TGTGCCAGCAGTACCCAGGCAGGGGCTTATGGCTACACCTTC
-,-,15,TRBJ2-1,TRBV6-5,CASSSPSEGSNEQFF,TGTGCCAGCAGTTCCCCCAGTGAAGGCTCGAATGAGCAGTTCTTC
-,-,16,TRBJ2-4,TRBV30,CAWNGQGPGAKNIQYF,TGTGCCTGGAACGGGCAGGGCCCCGGTGCCAAAAACATTCAGTACTTC
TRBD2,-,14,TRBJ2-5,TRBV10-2,CASSFSGAGETQYF,TGCGCCAGTTCTTTTAGCGGGGCCGGGGAGACCCAGTACTTC
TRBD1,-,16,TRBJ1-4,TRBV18,CASSPVGTVLNEKLFF,TGTGCCAGCTCACCGGTGGGGACAGTGCTTAATGAAAAACTGTTTTTT
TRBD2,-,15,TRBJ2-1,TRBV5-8,CASSKALAGGLVQFF,TGTGCCAGCAGCAAGGCACTAGCGGGAGGGCTGGTGCAGTTCTTC